The 10 T cell receptor beta chains given below trace back to one sample, sequenced in a study of blood T cell repertoires in COVID-19. Only in-frame clones appear in the TCRdb table, and some are missing; sequencing was by immunoSEQ multiplex PCR. This table has about 230,000 clones, roughly 84% appearing once. The sample was peripheral blood. Source of these receptors: a middle-aged man with acute or convalescent COVID-19.

The chain is built from TRBV11-2 and TRBJ1-2; no clear D gene. The V end was cut by 2 bases, the J end by 2 bases, with 12 bases between. The CDR3 runs to 15 residues. The germline CDR1 and CDR2 sequences are SGHAT and FQNNGV. The CDR3 DNA is TGTGCCAGCAGCTTACTCTCCGGCGGCAACTATGGCTACACCTTC. Translated, it gives CASSLLSGGNYGYTF.

The chain links TRBV6-6 to TRBJ1-1; 9 bases fit TRBD1. V was pared by 1 base and J by 6 bases, with 9 bases of the junction left unmatched. The CDR3 loop spans 16 amino acids. Germline CDR1 MNHNY, CDR2 SVGAGI (reference sequence). CDR3 in DNA: TGTGCCAGCAGTTACTTTAGTGGACAGGGGATGGCTGAAGCTTTCTTT. Encoded protein: CASSYFSGQGMAEAFF.

This sequence joins TRBV2 and TRBJ1-1; 8 bases are shared with TRBD1. V trimming: 7 bases; J trimming: 5 bases; junction bases outside the gene matches: 6. Germline CDR1 is SNHLY and CDR2 is FYNNEI. The CDR3 length is 13 residues. The CDR3 reads CASIRGRQTEAFF. CDR3 sequence (DNA): TGTGCCAGCATCAGGGGGCGTCAAACTGAAGCTTTCTTT. Together with reference TRBV2 and TRBJ1-1, the CDR3 gives the full variable domain: EPEVTQTPSHQVTQMGQEVILRCVPISNHLYFYWYRQILGQKVEFLVSFYNNEISEKSEIFDDQFSVERPDGSNFTLKIRSTKLEDSAMYFCASIRGRQTEAFFGQGTRLTVV.

This clone appeared once. The chain is built from TRBV15 and TRBJ1-2, with TRBD1 matching over 7 bases. From germline, CDR1 is LNHNV and CDR2 YYDKDF (reference sequence). The CDR3 is 16 amino acids. V dropped 0 bases and J dropped 2; count of bases not matched to a gene: 6. As DNA, the CDR3 is TGTGCCACCAGCAGAGATGGTCCAGGGGGAAACTATGGCTACACCTTC. This gives the protein CATSRDGPGGNYGYTF.

This clone was counted between two and nine times. The chain couples TRBV3-1 (or the pseudogene TRBV3-2) to TRBJ2-7, with a weak D call TRBD2 (5 bases). This CDR3 is built from 14 residues. V lost 4 bases to trimming and J lost 5 bases, with 15 bases between them. CDR1 LGHDT and CDR2 YNNKEL come from the germline V gene (reference sequence). DNA for the CDR3: TGTGCCAGCAGCCCCCCCGGAGGACCAGACGAGCAGTACTTC. Translation: CASSPPGGPDEQYF.

V and J are TRBV14 and TRBJ2-7, with D unclear. The CDR3 is 11 amino acids. V was cut by 4 bases and J by 3 bases, with 4 bases left in between. Germline V lookup: CDR1 SGHDN, CDR2 FVKESK. This CDR3 reads CASSRSYEQYF. The CDR3 DNA is TGTGCCAGCAGCCGGAGCTACGAGCAGTACTTC.

V is TRBV2 and J is TRBJ2-1, with 7 bases identical to TRBD1. The germline CDR1 and CDR2 sequences are SNHLY and FYNNEI. Trimming removed 6 bases from V and 13 bases from J; junction bases left unmatched: 15. The CDR3 is made up of 14 amino acids. This CDR3 is CASRETMGTVEQFF. The CDR3 DNA reads TGTGCCAGCAGGGAAACAATGGGGACAGTGGAACAGTTCTTC. Full variable domain (missing parts from reference TRBV2 and TRBJ2-1): EPEVTQTPSHQVTQMGQEVILRCVPISNHLYFYWYRQILGQKVEFLVSFYNNEISEKSEIFDDQFSVERPDGSNFTLKIRSTKLEDSAMYFCASRETMGTVEQFFGPGTRLTVL.

The V and J genes are TRBV28 and TRBJ2-3, with TRBD2 identical over 13 bases. The V and J ends lost 6 bases and 4 bases, in that order; junction bases with no gene match: 7. There are 16 residues in the CDR3. CDR1 is MDHEN and CDR2 is SYDVKM in the germline V gene. The CDR3: CASSPTSGRGPDTQYF. DNA of the CDR3: TGTGCCAGCAGCCCTACTAGCGGGAGGGGGCCAGATACGCAGTATTTT.

This chain connects TRBV19 to TRBJ2-7, with D possibly matching TRBD1 (6 bases). Germline V gene data show CDR1 as LNHDA and CDR2 as SQIVND (reference sequence). This CDR3 is built from 13 residues. Deletions cut 5 bases from V and 3 bases from J, with 11 bases between. CDR3 protein: CASSPGTSYEQYF. The CDR3 DNA reads as TGTGCCAGTAGTCCCGGGACAAGCTACGAGCAGTACTTC.

The chain joins TRBV5-1 to TRBJ2-1, with 7 bases that match TRBD1. CDR3 size: 16 residues. V lost 4 bases to trimming and J lost 5 bases; unmatched junction nucleotides: 12. Germline V gene sequence: CDR1 SGHRS, CDR2 YFSETQ. This CDR3 is CASSVHTGQINNEQFF. The CDR3 region has the DNA TGCGCCAGCAGCGTTCATACGGGACAGATCAACAATGAGCAGTTCTTC.